This T cell receptor beta chain was documented in a study of T cells in localized non-small cell lung cancer. Study findings and constraints: Uninvolved adjacent lung showed higher T cell clonality than tumor. Owing to sequencing of a solitary tumor region, heterogeneity cannot be discounted.

This table comes from immunoSEQ multiplex PCR, and its TCRdb copy is limited to in-frame clones, with some not included. This sample yields more than 30,000 clones, of which roughly 90% are seen a single time; 4.2% belongs to the top ten. V was pared by 0 bases and J by 13 bases, with 13 bases between. Germline V gene sequence: CDR1 GTSNPN, CDR2 SVGIG (reference sequence). CDR3 length equals 12 residues. This clone was seen just once. Its specificity is not known. The sequenced sample was peripheral blood mononuclear cells, obtained before any cancer treatment. This chain links TRBV30 with TRBJ2-1; D remains unclear. The clonotype originates from a woman aged 35-75 years with stage III lung adenocarcinoma. This CDR3 is CAWSVQVDAQFF. In DNA form, the CDR3 reads TGTGCCTGGAGTGTACAAGTTGATGCCCAGTTCTTC.